These 19 T cell receptor beta chains were all obtained from the same sample, sequenced in a study of shared clonotypes between healthy human individuals. Here immunoSEQ multiplex PCR was the method, and the copy in TCRdb shows in-frame clones only, minus some. Of about 2.4 million clones in the sample, 93% are singletons; the top ten hold more than 0.35%. Sequencing used naive CD4+ T cells from PBMCs. Subset here: CD45RA+ positively selected. These receptors all stem from a man younger than 30 in good health. Some clones in this sample may be carry-over from other donors' samples.

The V call is TRBV5-1, the J call TRBJ2-7; D not resolved. CDR1 and CDR2 from the germline V gene are SGHRS and YFSETQ. The CDR3 has 13 amino acids. V shed 0 bases and J shed 3 bases, with 7 bases lying between them. CDR3 protein: CASSLVGFYEQYF. CDR3 nucleotides: TGCGCCAGCAGCTTGGTGGGGTTCTACGAGCAGTACTTC.

As DNA, the CDR3 is TGCGCCAGCAGCTTTCGTACTAGCCAAACCTACGAGCAGTACTTC. Translation: CASSFRTSQTYEQYF. The chain couples TRBV5-1 to TRBJ2-7, with a tentative D call TRBD2 (6 bases). CDR3 length: 15 residues. Trimming removed 2 bases from V and 2 bases from J, with 14 bases in between. Germline assignment: CDR1 SGHRS and CDR2 YFSETQ.

This clone was picked up a small number of times. Other DNA sequences in the sample encode the same CDR3. The rearrangement uses TRBV7-3 and TRBJ1-1; TRBD1 is a possible D gene (5 bases). V lost 6 bases and J lost 1, with 9 bases in between. CDR3 size: 13 residues. Germline assignment: CDR1 SGHTA and CDR2 FQGTGA. The chain's CDR3 is CASSLGTNTEAFF. CDR3 nucleotides: TGTGCCAGCAGTCTCGGGACGAACACTGAAGCTTTCTTT.

This chain connects TRBV5-1 to TRBJ2-7; a possible D gene is TRBD1 (6 bases). Trimming shortened V by 0 bases and J by 0 bases, and 10 bases separated the two germline ends. The CDR3 sequence is 15 residues long. Germline CDR1 is SGHRS and CDR2 is YFSETQ. The CDR3 protein is CASSLGARGSYEQYF. CDR3 nucleotides: TGCGCCAGCAGCTTGGGTGCCAGGGGCTCCTACGAGCAGTACTTC. The complete variable domain, with remaining parts taken from reference TRBV5-1 and TRBJ2-7, reads KAGVTQTPRYLIKTRGQQVTLSCSPISGHRSVSWYQQTPGQGLQFLFEYFSETQRNKGNFPGRFSGRQFSNSRSEMNVSTLELGDSALYLCASSLGARGSYEQYFGPGTRLTVT.

The rearrangement uses TRBV5-1 and TRBJ2-5, with D perhaps TRBD1 (6 bases). CDR1 is SGHRS, CDR2 YFSETQ, per germline. V lost 2 bases and J 5 bases, leaving 10 bases between the germline ends. This CDR3 comprises 13 residues. The CDR3 loop is CASSFRGSETQYF. The CDR3 region has the DNA TGCGCCAGCAGCTTCAGGGGCTCGGAGACCCAGTACTTC.

V gene TRBV27 combines with J gene TRBJ1-5; no reliable D call. The CDR3 has 14 residues. The germline V gene has CDR1 MNHEY and CDR2 SMNVEV (reference sequence). The V and J ends lost 2 bases and 4 bases respectively, with 9 bases between them. The chain's CDR3 is CASSLKSPNQPQHF. For the CDR3, the DNA is TGTGCCAGCAGTTTAAAGTCCCCAAATCAGCCCCAGCATTTT.

Details on this clone: Other DNA sequences within the sample encode an identical CDR3. This chain joins TRBV10-3 and TRBJ1-5; 7 bases map to TRBD1. V dropped 3 bases and J dropped 2; count of bases not matched to a gene: 1. From germline, CDR1 is ENHRY and CDR2 SYGVKD. This CDR3 comprises 14 residues. CDR3 in DNA: TGTGCCATCAGTGAAGGACAGGGCAATCAGCCCCAGCATTTT. It translates to CAISEGQGNQPQHF.

The chain has TRBV30 and TRBJ1-2; D might be TRBD1 (6 bases). Per germline, CDR1 GTSNPN and CDR2 SVGIG (reference sequence). V was pared by 6 bases and J by 8 bases, with 19 bases between. This CDR3 region has 13 residues. The CDR3 protein is CACFTTGLRGYTF. The CDR3 DNA sequence: TGTGCCTGTTTCACCACAGGGTTGAGGGGCTACACCTTC.

The V and J genes are TRBV5-6 and TRBJ2-1; TRBD2 is a possible D gene (6 bases). V was trimmed by 4 bases and J by 4 bases, leaving 15 bases between them. CDR1 is SGHDT, CDR2 YYEEEE, per germline. CDR3 length equals 15 residues. This CDR3 reads CASSTGTGFYNEQFF. CDR3 nucleotide sequence: TGTGCCAGCAGCACCGGGACTGGGTTTTACAATGAGCAGTTCTTC. The full variable domain, with the rest looked up from reference TRBV5-6 and TRBJ2-1, is DAGVTQSPTHLIKTRGQQVTLRCSPKSGHDTVSWYQQALGQGPQFIFQYYEEEERQRGNFPDRFSGHQFPNYSSELNVNALLLGDSALYLCASSTGTGFYNEQFFGPGTRLTVL.

This chain connects TRBV12-5 to TRBJ2-4; D may be TRBD2 (5 bases). V was pared by 2 bases and J by 3 bases, with 20 bases between. The CDR3 consists of 18 residues. CDR1 is LGHNT and CDR2 is FRNRAP in the germline V gene. CDR3 nucleotide sequence: TGTGCTAGTGGTTTGCCTCAGGACTCAGTGTATGTCAAAAACATTCAGTACTTC. It yields the protein CASGLPQDSVYVKNIQYF.

The rearrangement joins TRBV7-6 to TRBJ2-1; the D call may be TRBD1 or TRBD2 (5 bases each). Trimming removed 3 bases at V and 3 bases at J, with 15 bases between. CDR3 size: 16 residues. The V gene's germline CDR1 is SGHVS and CDR2 FNYEAQ. In DNA form, the CDR3 reads TGTGCCAGCAGCTTCCTGGGACGGGGCGTCTACAATGAGCAGTTCTTC. It specifies CASSFLGRGVYNEQFF.

This CDR3 is CARGDLHYEQFF. In DNA form, the CDR3 reads TGTGCCAGGGGAGACTTGCACTATGAGCAGTTCTTC. V gene TRBV2 combines with J gene TRBJ2-1; TRBD2 is a possible D gene (5 bases). The CDR3 consists of 12 residues. Germline values: CDR1 SNHLY, CDR2 FYNNEI. Trimming removed 9 bases at V and 8 bases at J, with 14 bases between.

This clone has a handful of counts. The rearrangement joins TRBV14 to TRBJ1-1; possible D gene TRBD1, 6 bases. The CDR3 is 14 residues long. V shed 0 bases and J shed 7 bases, with 12 bases lying between them. The germline V gene encodes CDR1 SGHDN and CDR2 FVKESK. CDR3 nucleotide sequence: TGTGCCAGCAGCCAAGATCTAGTCAGGGGTGAAGCTTTCTTT. Its protein is CASSQDLVRGEAFF. The complete variable domain, with remaining parts taken from reference TRBV14 and TRBJ1-1, reads EAGVTQFPSHSVIEKGQTVTLRCDPISGHDNLYWYRRVMGKEIKFLLHFVKESKQDESGMPNNRFLAERTGGTYSTLKVQPAELEDSGVYFCASSQDLVRGEAFFGQGTRLTVV.

This clone was detected once. The chain combines TRBV2 with TRBJ2-3; 7 bases agree with TRBD1. The CDR3 sequence is 16 residues long. J gave up 2 bases and V 4 bases, and 9 bases lay outside the gene matches. The V gene's germline CDR1 is SNHLY and CDR2 FYNNEI. The CDR3 here is CASSGEQGPPTDTQYF. In nucleotides, the CDR3 is TGTGCCAGCAGTGGTGAACAGGGGCCACCCACAGATACGCAGTATTTT.

The chain is built from TRBV28 and TRBJ2-2; the D call may be TRBD1 or TRBD2 (5 bases each). From germline, CDR1 is MDHEN and CDR2 SYDVKM. V shed 5 bases and J shed 0 bases, with 10 bases lying between them. This CDR3 contains 15 residues. CDR3: CASSGHSANTGELFF. Here the CDR3 DNA reads TGTGCCAGCAGTGGACATAGCGCGAACACCGGGGAGCTGTTTTTT.

This chain's CDR3 is CASKGSGDGYTF. In nucleotides, the CDR3 is TGTGCCAGCAAGGGGTCAGGGGATGGCTACACCTTC. This sequence joins TRBV6-5 and TRBJ1-2, with a weak D call TRBD1 (6 bases). Germline V gene sequence: CDR1 MNHEY, CDR2 SVGAGI. The CDR3 totals 12 residues. V lost 7 bases to trimming and J lost 6 bases, with 12 bases between them.

This sequence joins TRBV30 and TRBJ1-1; a possible D gene is TRBD1 (6 bases). The CDR3 consists of 15 residues. Trimming left V 0 bases short and J 3 bases short, with 14 bases between. Germline V gene sequence: CDR1 GTSNPN, CDR2 SVGIG (reference sequence). The CDR3 spells CAWSVGPGVYTEAFF. Written as DNA, the CDR3 is TGTGCCTGGAGTGTAGGCCCAGGGGTGTACACTGAAGCTTTCTTT. Complete variable domain (other parts from reference TRBV30 and TRBJ1-1): SQTIHQWPATLVQPVGSPLSLECTVEGTSNPNLYWYRQAAGRGLQLLFYSVGIGQISSEVPQNLSASRPQDRQFILSSKKLLLSDSGFYLCAWSVGPGVYTEAFFGQGTRLTVV.

J is TRBJ1-5 and V is TRBV2; D gene ambiguous. This CDR3 has 11 residues. Germline V gene data show CDR1 as SNHLY and CDR2 as FYNNEI. The V end was cut by 3 bases, the J end by 11 bases, with 8 bases between. The CDR3 DNA reads as TGTGCCAGCAGTGACTCCTGGGCCCAGCATTTT. Encoded protein: CASSDSWAQHF. Full variable domain (missing parts from reference TRBV2 and TRBJ1-5): EPEVTQTPSHQVTQMGQEVILRCVPISNHLYFYWYRQILGQKVEFLVSFYNNEISEKSEIFDDQFSVERPDGSNFTLKIRSTKLEDSAMYFCASSDSWAQHFGDGTRLSIL.

J is TRBJ1-2 and V is TRBV4-1; 8 bases are a match to TRBD1. Unmatched junction bases numbered 13, after V lost 4 bases and J lost 6 bases. Germline lookup yields CDR1 MGHRA and CDR2 YSYEKL. This CDR3 has 16 amino acids. CDR3 nucleotide sequence: TGCGCCAGCAGCCGCCACCCGGGACAGGTCCCAAATGGCTACACCTTC. It specifies CASSRHPGQVPNGYTF.